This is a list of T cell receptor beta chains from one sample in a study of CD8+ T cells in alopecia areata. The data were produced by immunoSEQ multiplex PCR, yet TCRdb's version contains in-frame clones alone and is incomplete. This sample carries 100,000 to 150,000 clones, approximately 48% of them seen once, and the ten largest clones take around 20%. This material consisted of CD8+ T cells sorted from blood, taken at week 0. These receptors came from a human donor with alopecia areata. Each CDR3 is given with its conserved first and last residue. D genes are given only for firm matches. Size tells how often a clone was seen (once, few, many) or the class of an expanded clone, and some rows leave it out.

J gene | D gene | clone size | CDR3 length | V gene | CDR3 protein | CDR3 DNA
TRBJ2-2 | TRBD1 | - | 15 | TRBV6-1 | CASSSGTGDTGELFF | TGTGCCAGCAGTTCCGGGACAGGGGACACCGGGGAGCTGTTTTTT
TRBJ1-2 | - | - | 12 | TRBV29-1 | CSVEQETGGYTF | TGCAGCGTTGAACAAGAAACTGGCGGCTACACCTTC
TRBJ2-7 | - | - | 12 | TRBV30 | CAWSPGSDEQYF | TGTGCCTGGAGTCCCGGGTCGGACGAGCAGTACTTC
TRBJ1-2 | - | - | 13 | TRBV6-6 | CASSYEANYGYTF | TGTGCCAGCAGTTACGAGGCTAACTATGGCTACACCTTC
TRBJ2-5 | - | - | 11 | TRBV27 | CASSWGVTQYF | TGTGCCAGCAGTTGGGGGGTTACCCAGTACTTC
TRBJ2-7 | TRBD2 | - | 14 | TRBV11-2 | CASSLLAGGTEQYF | TGTGCCAGCAGCCTACTAGCGGGGGGCACCGAGCAGTACTTC
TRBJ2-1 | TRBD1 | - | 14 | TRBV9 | CASSVGGGSNEQFF | TGTGCCAGCAGCGTAGGAGGGGGCTCCAATGAGCAGTTCTTC
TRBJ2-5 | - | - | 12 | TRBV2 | CASIGGLETQYF | TGTGCCAGCATTGGGGGGCTAGAGACCCAGTACTTC
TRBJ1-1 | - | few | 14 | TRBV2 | CASSDRFGDTEAFF | TGTGCCAGCAGTGATAGGTTCGGGGACACTGAAGCTTTCTTT
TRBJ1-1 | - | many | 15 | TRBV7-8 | CASSWQGVGGTEAFF | TGTGCCAGCAGCTGGCAAGGTGTGGGCGGCACTGAAGCTTTCTTT
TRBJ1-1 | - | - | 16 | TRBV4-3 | CASSQDPGESHTEAFF | TGCGCCAGCAGCCAAGATCCTGGGGAGTCGCACACTGAAGCTTTCTTT
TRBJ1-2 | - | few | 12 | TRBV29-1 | CSVHTGNYGYTF | TGCAGCGTCCACACGGGTAACTATGGCTACACCTTC
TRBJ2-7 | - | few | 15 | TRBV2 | CASSMRRTQDYEQYF | TGTGCCAGCAGTATGAGGCGGACACAAGACTACGAGCAGTACTTC
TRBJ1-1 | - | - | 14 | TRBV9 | CASSVGEDLPRAFF | TGTGCCAGCAGCGTAGGCGAAGACCTCCCAAGAGCTTTCTTT
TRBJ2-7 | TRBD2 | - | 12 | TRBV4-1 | CASREASGEQYF | TGCGCCAGCCGGGAGGCGTCGGGCGAGCAGTACTTC
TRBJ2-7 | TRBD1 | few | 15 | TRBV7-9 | CASSGDRGQLYEQYF | TGTGCCAGCAGCGGCGACAGGGGCCAACTCTACGAGCAGTACTTC
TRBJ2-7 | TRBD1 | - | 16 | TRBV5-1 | CASSLDVNRGAYEQYF | TGCGCCAGCAGCTTGGATGTGAACAGGGGAGCCTACGAGCAGTACTTC
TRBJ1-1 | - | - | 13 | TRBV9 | CASSVGGSTEAFF | TGTGCCAGCAGCGTAGGCGGGAGCACTGAAGCTTTCTTT
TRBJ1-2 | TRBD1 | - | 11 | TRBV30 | CACHRGLGYTF | TGTGCCTGCCACAGGGGGCTTGGCTACACCTTC
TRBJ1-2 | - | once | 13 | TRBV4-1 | CASSQVSNYGYTF | TGCGCCAGCAGCCAAGTCTCAAACTATGGCTACACCTTC
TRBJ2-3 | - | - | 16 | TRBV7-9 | CASSTRTNDHTDTQYF | TGTGCCAGCAGCACCAGGACAAACGATCACACAGATACGCAGTATTTT
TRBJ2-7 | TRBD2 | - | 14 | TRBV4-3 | CASSQTSGGYEQYF | TGCGCCAGCAGCCAGACTAGCGGGGGCTACGAGCAGTACTTC
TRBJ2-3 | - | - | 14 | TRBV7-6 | CASSLGGPTDTQYF | TGTGCCAGCAGCTTAGGGGGACCCACAGATACGCAGTATTTT
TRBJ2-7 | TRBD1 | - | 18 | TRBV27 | CASSTTPPGTDTPYEQYF | TGTGCCAGCAGTACTACACCTCCAGGGACAGATACTCCCTACGAGCAGTACTTC
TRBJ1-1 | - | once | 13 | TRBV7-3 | CASSLGRLNEAFF | TGTGCCAGCAGCTTAGGACGTCTTAATGAAGCTTTCTTT
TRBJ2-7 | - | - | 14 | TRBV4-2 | CASSQGLVDYEQYF | TGTGCCAGCAGCCAAGGGCTAGTTGATTACGAGCAGTACTTC
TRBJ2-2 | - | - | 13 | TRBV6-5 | CASSQGFGGELFF | TGTGCCAGCTCCCAGGGGTTCGGCGGGGAGCTGTTTTTT
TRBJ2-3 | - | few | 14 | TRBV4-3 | CASSQKRGTDTQYF | TGCGCCAGCAGCCAGAAGCGGGGCACAGATACGCAGTATTTT
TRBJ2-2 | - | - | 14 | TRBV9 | CASSVGGNTGELFF | TGTGCCAGCAGCGTCGGCGGGAACACCGGGGAGCTGTTTTTT
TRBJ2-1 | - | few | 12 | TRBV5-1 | CASSFTGYEQFF | TGCGCCAGCAGCTTCACAGGCTATGAGCAGTTCTTC
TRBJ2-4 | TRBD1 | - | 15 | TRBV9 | CASSATGGAFDIQYF | TGTGCCAGCAGCGCGACAGGGGGCGCGTTCGACATTCAGTACTTC
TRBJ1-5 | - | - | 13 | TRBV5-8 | CASTHRGEQPQHF | TGTGCCAGCACTCACAGAGGGGAACAGCCCCAGCATTTT
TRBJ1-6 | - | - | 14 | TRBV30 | CAWRWTTDNSPLHF | TGTGCCTGGAGGTGGACAACCGACAATTCACCCCTCCACTTT
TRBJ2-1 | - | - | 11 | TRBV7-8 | CASSLKNGQFF | TGTGCCAGCAGCCTTAAGAATGGGCAGTTCTTC
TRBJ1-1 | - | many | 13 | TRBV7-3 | CASSLLQGSEAFF | TGTGCCAGCAGCTTACTTCAGGGTTCTGAAGCTTTCTTT
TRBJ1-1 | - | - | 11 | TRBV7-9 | CASSVSTEAFF | TGTGCCAGCAGCGTGAGCACTGAAGCTTTCTTT
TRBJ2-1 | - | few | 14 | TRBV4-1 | CASSPLASPNEQFF | TGCGCCAGCAGCCCCCTGGCTAGCCCCAATGAGCAGTTCTTC
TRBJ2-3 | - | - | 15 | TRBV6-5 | CASSSQGGNTDTQYF | TGTGCCAGCAGTTCGCAGGGTGGGAACACAGATACGCAGTATTTT
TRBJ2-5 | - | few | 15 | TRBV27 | CASSPTEGSQETQYF | TGTGCCAGCAGTCCGACAGAGGGGTCCCAAGAGACCCAGTACTTC
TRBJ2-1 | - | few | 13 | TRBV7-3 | CASSPGARNEQFF | TGTGCCAGCAGCCCCGGGGCCCGCAATGAGCAGTTCTTC
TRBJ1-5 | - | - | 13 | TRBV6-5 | CASSYGGNQPQHF | TGTGCCAGCAGTTACGGAGGGAATCAGCCCCAGCATTTT